A single sample gave rise to the 3 T cell receptor beta chains below, sequenced in a study of cytomegalovirus exposure and HLA in healthy donors. PCR involved 60 Vbeta and 13 Jbeta primers. Assay: immunoSEQ multiplex PCR; the TCRdb copy retains only in-frame clones and omits some. The sample lists approximately 100,000 clones; 79% were seen once. Material: PBMCs. Receptors originate from a woman aged 35 to 49 in good health and CMV-seronegative.

The rearrangement joins TRBV28 to TRBJ1-4, with a tentative D call TRBD1 (5 bases). CDR3 length: 15 residues. Germline V gene lookup returns CDR1 MDHEN and CDR2 SYDVKM. Trimming pared 7 bases from V and 2 bases from J, leaving 14 bases between. The CDR3 here is CASTDPGSTNEKLFF. CDR3 DNA: TGTGCCAGCACTGATCCAGGGTCCACTAATGAAAAACTGTTTTTT.

CDR3 loop: CASSLVWDRGQRSYTF. CDR3 DNA sequence: TGTGCCAGCAGCTTGGTCTGGGACAGGGGGCAGAGAAGCTACACCTTC. This sequence joins TRBV5-4 and TRBJ1-2; TRBD1 matches 12 bases. CDR1 and CDR2 from the germline V gene are SGHNT and YYREEE (reference sequence). V dropped 0 bases and J dropped 9; count of bases not matched to a gene: 9. The CDR3 is 16 amino acids. Full variable domain (outside the CDR3, taken from reference TRBV5-4 and TRBJ1-2): ETGVTQSPTHLIKTRGQQVTLRCSSQSGHNTVSWYQQALGQGPQFIFQYYREEENGRGNFPPRFSGLQFPNYSSELNVNALELDDSALYLCASSLVWDRGQRSYTFGSGTRLTVV.

The genes are TRBV5-5 and TRBJ1-3; D unresolved. There are 15 residues in the CDR3. CDR1 and CDR2 (germline): SGHKS, YYEKEE (reference sequence). Trimming took off 4 bases at V and 0 bases at J, with 11 bases between the two ends. The CDR3 region is CASSQSGYSGNTIYF. As DNA, the CDR3 is TGTGCCAGCAGCCAAAGCGGCTACTCTGGAAACACCATATATTTT.